A selection of T cell receptor beta chains follows, all from one sample in a study of shared clonotypes between healthy human individuals. Libraries were prepared by immunoSEQ multiplex PCR; TCRdb keeps only in-frame clonotypes and omits some of them. This sample carries approximately 1.4 million clones, 95% to 99% of them seen once, and the ten largest clones take approximately 0.45%. The sequenced material came from naive CD4+ T cells sorted from blood. The receptors derive from a man aged 30-40 years in good health. Each CDR3 is given with its conserved first and last residue. D genes are given only for firm matches.

J gene,V gene,D gene,CDR3 DNA,CDR3 protein
TRBJ2-1,TRBV5-5,-,TGTGCCAGCAGCTTGGGACAGGTCAATGAGCAGTTCTTC,CASSLGQVNEQFF
TRBJ2-7,TRBV27,TRBD2,TGTGCCAGCAGTTTATTCGCGGTTGCTAGCGGGAGCTACGAGCAGTACTTC,CASSLFAVASGSYEQYF
TRBJ2-7,TRBV7-8,TRBD2,TGTGCCAGCAGCTTAATCCTAGCGGGAGGTGAGCAGTACTTC,CASSLILAGGEQYF
TRBJ1-3,TRBV7-9,-,TGTGCCAGCAGCTTAGTAAAGGAAGAGTCCGGAAACACCATATATTTT,CASSLVKEESGNTIYF
TRBJ2-2,TRBV18,-,TGTGCCAGCTCTCAGGACCCGAACACCGGGGAGCTGTTTTTT,CASSQDPNTGELFF
TRBJ2-3,TRBV5-4,-,TGTGCCAGCAGGCCTCAGGGGCTAAGCACAGATACGCAGTATTTT,CASRPQGLSTDTQYF
TRBJ1-2,TRBV7-9,-,TGTGCCAGCAGCTTCCGGGGGAATTACTATGGCTACACCTTC,CASSFRGNYYGYTF
TRBJ2-5,TRBV11-2,TRBD1,TGTGCCAGCAGCTTAGGGACAGGGGGGCAAGAGACCCAGTACTTC,CASSLGTGGQETQYF
TRBJ1-3,TRBV30,-,TGTGCCTGGAGTGTAGGGGGAAACACCATATATTTT,CAWSVGGNTIYF
TRBJ2-5,TRBV5-1,-,TGCGCCAGCAGCTTGGCGGACCCCGGTTCAAATATCCAAGAGACCCAGTACTTC,CASSLADPGSNIQETQYF
TRBJ1-4,TRBV4-3,-,TGCGCCAGCAGCCAAGGGGCCGAGGGACGTTATAATGAAAAACTGTTTTTT,CASSQGAEGRYNEKLFF
TRBJ1-1,TRBV5-1,-,TGCGCCAGCTCTTTCCTCGGTGGTACTGAAGCTTTCTTT,CASSFLGGTEAFF